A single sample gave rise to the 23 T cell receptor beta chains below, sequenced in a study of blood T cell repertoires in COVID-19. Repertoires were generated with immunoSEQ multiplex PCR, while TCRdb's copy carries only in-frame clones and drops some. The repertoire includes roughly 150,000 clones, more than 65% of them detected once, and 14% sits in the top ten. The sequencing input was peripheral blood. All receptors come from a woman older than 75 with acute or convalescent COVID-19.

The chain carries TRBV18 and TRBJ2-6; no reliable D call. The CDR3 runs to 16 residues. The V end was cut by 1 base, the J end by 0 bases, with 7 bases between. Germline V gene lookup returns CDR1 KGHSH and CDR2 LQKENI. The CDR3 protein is CASSPLSLSGANVLTF. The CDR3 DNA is TGTGCCAGCTCACCACTCTCCCTCTCTGGGGCCAACGTCCTGACTTTC. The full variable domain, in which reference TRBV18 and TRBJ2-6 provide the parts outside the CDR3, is NAGVMQNPRHLVRRRGQEARLRCSPMKGHSHVYWYRQLPEEGLKFMVYLQKENIIDESGMPKERFSAEFPKEGPSILRIQQVVRGDSAAYFCASSPLSLSGANVLTFGAGSRLTVL.

The CDR3 spells CASTPGDTGVYNEQFF. DNA for the CDR3: TGTGCCAGCACTCCCGGGGATACGGGAGTCTACAATGAGCAGTTCTTC. The chain links TRBV28 to TRBJ2-1; TRBD2 is a possible D gene (6 bases). V was clipped by 7 bases and J by 3 bases, with 19 bases between them. The CDR3 covers 16 residues. Germline CDR1 MDHEN, CDR2 SYDVKM.

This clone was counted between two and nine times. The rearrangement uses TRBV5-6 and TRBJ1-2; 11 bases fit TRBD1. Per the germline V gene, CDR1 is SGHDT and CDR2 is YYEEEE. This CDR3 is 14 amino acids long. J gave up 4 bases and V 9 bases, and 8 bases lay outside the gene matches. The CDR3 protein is CATPNGTGGYGYTF. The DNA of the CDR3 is TGTGCCACCCCAAATGGGACAGGGGGCTATGGCTACACCTTC.

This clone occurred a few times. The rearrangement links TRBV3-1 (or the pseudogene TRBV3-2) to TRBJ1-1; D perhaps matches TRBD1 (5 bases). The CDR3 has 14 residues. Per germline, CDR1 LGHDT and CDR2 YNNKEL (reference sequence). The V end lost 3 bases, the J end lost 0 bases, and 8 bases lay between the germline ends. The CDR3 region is CASSQATVNTEAFF. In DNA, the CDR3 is TGTGCCAGCAGCCAGGCGACAGTGAACACTGAAGCTTTCTTT.

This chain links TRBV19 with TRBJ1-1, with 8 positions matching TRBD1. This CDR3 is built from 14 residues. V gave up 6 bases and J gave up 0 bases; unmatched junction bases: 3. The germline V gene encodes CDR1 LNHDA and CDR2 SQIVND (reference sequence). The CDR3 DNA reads TGTGCCAGTAGCCGACAGGGGATGAACACTGAAGCTTTCTTT. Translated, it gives CASSRQGMNTEAFF.

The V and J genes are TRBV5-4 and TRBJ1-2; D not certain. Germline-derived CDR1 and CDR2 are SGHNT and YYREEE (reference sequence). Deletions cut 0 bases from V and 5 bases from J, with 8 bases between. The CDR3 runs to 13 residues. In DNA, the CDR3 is TGTGCCAGCAGCTTGGTCGGGATTTATGGCTACACCTTC. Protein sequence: CASSLVGIYGYTF.

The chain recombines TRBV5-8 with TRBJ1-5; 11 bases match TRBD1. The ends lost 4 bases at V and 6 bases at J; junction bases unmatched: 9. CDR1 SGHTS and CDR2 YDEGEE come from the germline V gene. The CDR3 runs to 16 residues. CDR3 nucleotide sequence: TGTGCCAGCAGCACGAGGGACAGGGGGTCGGGTCAGCCCCAGCATTTT. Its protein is CASSTRDRGSGQPQHF.

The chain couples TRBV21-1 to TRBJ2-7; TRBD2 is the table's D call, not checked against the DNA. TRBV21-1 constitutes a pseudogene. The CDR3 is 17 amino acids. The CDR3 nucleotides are TGTGCCAGCACCTCCACTATAGCCCTGCAGGGAGGGTACGAGCAGTACTTC. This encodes CASTSTIALQGGYEQYF.

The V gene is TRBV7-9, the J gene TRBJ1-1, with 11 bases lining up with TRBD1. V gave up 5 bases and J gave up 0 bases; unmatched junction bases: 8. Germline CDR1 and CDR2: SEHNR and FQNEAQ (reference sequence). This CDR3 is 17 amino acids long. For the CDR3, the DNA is TGTGCCAGCAGCCGTGGAGGACAGGGGGCGGTGAACACTGAAGCTTTCTTT. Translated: CASSRGGQGAVNTEAFF.

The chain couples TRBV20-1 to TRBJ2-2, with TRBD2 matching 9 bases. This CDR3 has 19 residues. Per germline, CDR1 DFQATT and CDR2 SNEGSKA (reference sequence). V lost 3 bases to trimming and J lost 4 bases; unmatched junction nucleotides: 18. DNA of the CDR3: TGCAGTGCTAGTCCAGGCAGGGCTAGCGGGAAGAAGGGCACCGGGGAGCTGTTTTTT. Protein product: CSASPGRASGKKGTGELFF.

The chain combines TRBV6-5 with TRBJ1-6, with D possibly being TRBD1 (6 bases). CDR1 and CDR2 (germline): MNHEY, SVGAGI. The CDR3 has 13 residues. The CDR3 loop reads CAAGRGANSPLHF. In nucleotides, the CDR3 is TGTGCTGCGGGCAGGGGTGCTAATTCACCCCTCCACTTT.

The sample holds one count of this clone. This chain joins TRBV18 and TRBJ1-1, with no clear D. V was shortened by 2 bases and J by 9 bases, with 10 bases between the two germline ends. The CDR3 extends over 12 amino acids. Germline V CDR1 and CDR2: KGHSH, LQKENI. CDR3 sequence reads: CASSPDGAQAFF. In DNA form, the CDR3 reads TGTGCCAGCTCACCAGATGGAGCCCAAGCTTTCTTT.

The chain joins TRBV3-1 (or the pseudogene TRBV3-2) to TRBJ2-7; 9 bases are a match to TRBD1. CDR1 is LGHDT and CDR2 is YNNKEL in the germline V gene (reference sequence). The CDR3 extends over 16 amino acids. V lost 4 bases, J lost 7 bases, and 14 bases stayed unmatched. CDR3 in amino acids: CASSPGQGLVGDEQYF. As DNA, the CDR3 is TGTGCCAGCAGCCCGGGACAGGGTTTAGTTGGGGATGAGCAGTACTTC.

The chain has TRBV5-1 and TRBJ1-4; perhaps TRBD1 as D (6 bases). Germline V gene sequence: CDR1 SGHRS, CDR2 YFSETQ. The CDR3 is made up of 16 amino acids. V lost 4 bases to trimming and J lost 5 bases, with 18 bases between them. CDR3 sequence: CASSPRGDTGNEKLFF. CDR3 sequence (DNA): TGCGCCAGCAGCCCCCGGGGGGACACTGGAAATGAAAAACTGTTTTTT.

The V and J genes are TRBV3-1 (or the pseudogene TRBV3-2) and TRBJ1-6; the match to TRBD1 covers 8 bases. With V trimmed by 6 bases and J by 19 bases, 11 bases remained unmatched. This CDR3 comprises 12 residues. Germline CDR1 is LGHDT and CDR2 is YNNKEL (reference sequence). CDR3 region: CASSRQGAGQHF. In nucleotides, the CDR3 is TGTGCCAGCAGTCGTCAGGGGGCTGGACAGCACTTT.

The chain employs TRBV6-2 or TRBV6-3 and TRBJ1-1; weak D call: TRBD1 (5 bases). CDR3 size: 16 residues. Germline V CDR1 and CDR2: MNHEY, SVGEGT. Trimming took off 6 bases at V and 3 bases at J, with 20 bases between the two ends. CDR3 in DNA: TGTGCCAGCAGCCCTCCCTGGGCAGGGAGGTACACTGAAGCTTTCTTT. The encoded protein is CASSPPWAGRYTEAFF.

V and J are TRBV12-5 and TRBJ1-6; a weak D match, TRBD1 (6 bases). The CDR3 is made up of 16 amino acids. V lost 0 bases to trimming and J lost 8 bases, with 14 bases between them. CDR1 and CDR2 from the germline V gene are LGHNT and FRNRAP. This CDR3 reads CASGLVKGEVDSPLHF. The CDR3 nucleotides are TGTGCTAGTGGTTTGGTAAAGGGGGAAGTGGATTCACCCCTCCACTTT.

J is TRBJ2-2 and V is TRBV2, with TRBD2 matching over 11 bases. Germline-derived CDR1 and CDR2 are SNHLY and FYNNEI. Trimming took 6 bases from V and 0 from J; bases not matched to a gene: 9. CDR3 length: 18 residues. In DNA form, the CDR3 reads TGTGCCAGCAGCCGACCACTAGCGGGGGTCGCGAACACCGGGGAGCTGTTTTTT. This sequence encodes CASSRPLAGVANTGELFF.

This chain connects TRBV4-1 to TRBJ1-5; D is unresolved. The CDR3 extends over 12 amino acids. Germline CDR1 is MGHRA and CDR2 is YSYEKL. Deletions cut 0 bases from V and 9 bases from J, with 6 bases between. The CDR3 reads CASSQDRGPQHF. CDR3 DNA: TGCGCCAGCAGCCAAGATCGGGGGCCCCAGCATTTT.

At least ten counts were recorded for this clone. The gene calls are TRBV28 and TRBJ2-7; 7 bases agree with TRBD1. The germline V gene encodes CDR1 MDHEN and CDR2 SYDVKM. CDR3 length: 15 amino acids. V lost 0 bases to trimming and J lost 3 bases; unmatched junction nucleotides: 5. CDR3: CASSLWNRGVYEQYF. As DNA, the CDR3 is TGTGCCAGCAGTTTATGGAACAGGGGAGTCTACGAGCAGTACTTC.

CDR3 loop: CASSPTSGGDTQYF. DNA for the CDR3: TGTGCCAGCAGCCCGACTAGCGGGGGAGATACGCAGTATTTT. The V gene is TRBV7-2, the J gene TRBJ2-3; 12 bases align to TRBD2. From germline, CDR1 is SGHTA and CDR2 FQGNSA. The CDR3 contains 14 residues. V was pared by 5 bases and J by 5 bases, with 2 bases of the junction left unmatched.

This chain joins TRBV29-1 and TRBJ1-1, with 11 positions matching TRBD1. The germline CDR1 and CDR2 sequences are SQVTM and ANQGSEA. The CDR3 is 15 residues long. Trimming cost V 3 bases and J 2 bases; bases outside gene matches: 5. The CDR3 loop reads CSVEGTGGLNTEAFF. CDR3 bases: TGCAGCGTTGAGGGGACAGGGGGACTCAACACTGAAGCTTTCTTT.

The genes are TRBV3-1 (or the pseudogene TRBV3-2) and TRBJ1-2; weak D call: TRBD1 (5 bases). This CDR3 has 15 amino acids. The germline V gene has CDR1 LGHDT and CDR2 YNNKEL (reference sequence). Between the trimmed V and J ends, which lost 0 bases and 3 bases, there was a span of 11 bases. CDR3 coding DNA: TGTGCCAGCAGCCAAGATCAGGGCTGGGACTATGGCTACACCTTC. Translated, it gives CASSQDQGWDYGYTF.